Presented here are 29 T cell receptor beta chains from one specimen sequenced in a study of blood T cells in healthy people across ages. A second PCR, run for about 7 to 11 cycles, used a sample-barcoded 5' primer plus a J-beta primer mix. TCRdb processed the 5' RACE reads anew with MiXCR; each CDR3 protein has one entry. The table shows hundreds of thousands of distinct CDR3 sequences, with 20% to 30% occurring only once. These data were also reused for a study on T cells of mothers and their children.

Specimen: blood. The receptors were sampled from a boy younger than 18 in good health.

The gene calls are TRBV6-1 and TRBJ2-7, with 10 bases aligning to TRBD1. The CDR3 length is 15 residues. Germline V gene lookup returns CDR1 MNHNS and CDR2 SASEGT. V lost 7 bases and J lost 0; bases outside the gene matches: 6. The CDR3 DNA follows: TGTGCCAGCACCTTTGGACAGGGGGGCTCCTACGAGCAGTACTTC. It is translated as CASTFGQGGSYEQYF.

This chain joins TRBV28 and TRBJ2-5; D remains unclear. Germline V CDR1 and CDR2: MDHEN, SYDVKM. Trimming pared 8 bases from V and 5 bases from J, leaving 6 bases between. The CDR3 covers 10 residues. The CDR3 nucleotides read TGTGCCAGCTTCGGGGAGACCCAGTACTTC. It codes for CASFGETQYF.

The rearrangement uses TRBV10-3 and TRBJ2-7, with D possibly being TRBD1 (5 bases). The CDR3 covers 16 residues. V was trimmed by 3 bases and J by 1 base, leaving 16 bases between them. Germline V gives CDR1 ENHRY, CDR2 SYGVKD. As DNA, the CDR3 is TGTGCCATCAGTGAATATCGGGCAGGGTCTTCCTACGAGCAGTACTTC. This translates into CAISEYRAGSSYEQYF.

A single count supports this clonotype. The chain has TRBV5-5 and TRBJ2-2, with D perhaps TRBD1 (5 bases). Trimming removed 5 bases from V and 0 bases from J, with 11 bases in between. Germline assignment: CDR1 SGHKS and CDR2 YYEKEE (reference sequence). The CDR3 is 15 residues long. The CDR3 protein is CASRRRAANTGELFF. CDR3 DNA sequence: TGTGCCAGCAGGCGCAGGGCGGCGAACACCGGGGAGCTGTTTTTT. The full variable domain, rest sourced from reference TRBV5-5 and TRBJ2-2, is DAGVTQSPTHLIKTRGQQVTLRCSPISGHKSVSWYQQVLGQGPQFIFQYYEKEERGRGNFPDRFSARQFPNYSSELNVNALLLGDSALYLCASRRRAANTGELFFGEGSRLTVL.

This clonotype showed up just a few times. The chain uses TRBV12-3 or TRBV12-4 and TRBJ2-3; TRBD1 is a possible D gene (5 bases). The CDR3 runs 12 residues. Trimming cost V 6 bases and J 4 bases, with 8 bases left between them. CDR3 sequence: CASRQDPDTQYF. The CDR3 DNA sequence: TGTGCCAGCAGACAGGACCCAGATACGCAGTATTTT.

The chain uses TRBV24-1 and TRBJ2-1, with TRBD1 matching 10 bases. The germline V gene encodes CDR1 KGHDR and CDR2 SFDVKD. The CDR3 totals 17 residues. V shed 3 bases and J 3 bases; nucleotides not matched to a gene: 7. The CDR3 protein is CATSDSRDRGVYNEQFF. CDR3 bases: TGTGCCACCAGTGATAGCCGGGACAGGGGAGTCTACAATGAGCAGTTCTTC.

This clonotype appeared a few times. This sequence joins TRBV10-2 and TRBJ1-2; D gene unclear. Trimming cost V 8 bases and J 0 bases, with 10 bases left between them. Germline CDR1 reads WSHSY; CDR2 reads SAAADI. The CDR3 extends over 13 amino acids. The CDR3 loop is CASGVQANYGYTF. CDR3 in DNA: TGCGCCAGCGGGGTCCAGGCTAACTATGGCTACACCTTC.

The chain carries TRBV25-1 and TRBJ2-4; D is ambiguous. CDR1 is MGHDK, CDR2 SYGVNS, per germline. The CDR3 is 15 residues long. Between the trimmed V and J ends, which lost 3 bases and 4 bases, there was a span of 13 bases. DNA for the CDR3: TGTGCCAGCAGTGAGAGGTACTCGATGAAAAACATTCAGTACTTC. This translates into CASSERYSMKNIQYF.

The rearrangement joins TRBV4-1 to TRBJ2-7; perhaps TRBD1 as D (6 bases). The CDR3 spans 14 residues. Germline V gene sequence: CDR1 MGHRA, CDR2 YSYEKL. Trimming took off 4 bases at V and 3 bases at J, with 13 bases between the two ends. CDR3 sequence reads: CASSRPGHNYEQYF. CDR3 coding DNA: TGCGCCAGCAGCCGACCGGGACACAACTACGAGCAGTACTTC.

This sequence joins TRBV6-2 or TRBV6-3 and TRBJ2-7; no clear D gene. V lost 7 bases and J lost 7, with 14 bases in between. CDR1 is MNHEY and CDR2 is SVGEGT in the germline V gene. The CDR3 spans 12 residues. CDR3 nucleotide sequence: TGTGCCAGCAACAAGACTCCTTGGGAGCAGTACTTC. It codes for CASNKTPWEQYF.

There are a few counts of this clonotype. CDR3 residues: CASSDSPDSPLHF. DNA for the CDR3: TGTGCCAGCAGTGACTCCCCGGATTCACCCCTCCACTTT. V and J are TRBV6-4 and TRBJ1-6; no definite D call. Germline values: CDR1 MRHNA, CDR2 SNTAGT. The V end was cut by 0 bases, the J end by 8 bases, with 5 bases between. This CDR3 is 13 amino acids long.

This clonotype showed up just a few times. This chain joins TRBV20-1 and TRBJ1-1; TRBD1 matches at 8 bases. Germline V gene data show CDR1 as DFQATT and CDR2 as SNEGSKA (reference sequence). The CDR3 is 14 residues long. V lost 2 bases to trimming and J lost 3 bases; unmatched junction nucleotides: 5. The CDR3 region has the DNA TGCAGTGCTAGAAGGACAGGGTGGTACACTGAAGCTTTCTTT. This translates into CSARRTGWYTEAFF.

The chain is built from TRBV5-1 and TRBJ2-3; TRBD2 matches 15 bases. The germline V gene has CDR1 SGHRS and CDR2 YFSETQ. Losses at the gene ends were 4 bases for V and 4 bases for J; bases not matched to a gene: 10. The CDR3 has 18 amino acids. CDR3 sequence reads: CASSANPGLAGGSDTQYF. Here the CDR3 DNA reads TGCGCCAGCAGCGCGAACCCGGGACTAGCGGGGGGTTCAGATACGCAGTATTTT.

The chain recombines TRBV5-1 with TRBJ2-5; 11 bases are shared with TRBD2. Per the germline V gene, CDR1 is SGHRS and CDR2 is YFSETQ. CDR3 length: 15 residues. J was trimmed by 2 bases and V by 3 bases; bases with no gene match: 3. CDR3 protein: CASSSTSGEQETQYF. CDR3 bases: TGCGCCAGCAGCTCGACTAGCGGGGAACAAGAGACCCAGTACTTC.

The rearrangement uses TRBV7-8 and TRBJ2-5; 8 bases line up with TRBD2. TRBJ2-1 matches the DNA end more closely, so the J call is doubtful. Germline loops: CDR1 SGHVS, CDR2 FQNEAQ. The CDR3 runs 15 residues. CDR3 sequence (DNA): TGTGCCAGCAACCCGCTGGCGGGGGGCCTCAATGAGCAGTTCTTC. Protein sequence: CASNPLAGGLNEQFF.

CDR3 nucleotide sequence: TGTGCCAGCAGTTCCGACAGGGGGTACACTGAAGCTTTCTTT. This codes for CASSSDRGYTEAFF. The chain has TRBV6-6 and TRBJ1-1; 9 bases fit TRBD1. Germline values: CDR1 MNHNY, CDR2 SVGAGI (reference sequence). J lost 3 bases, V lost 4 bases, and 3 bases had no gene match. The CDR3 extends over 14 amino acids.

The rearrangement links TRBV12-3 or TRBV12-4 to TRBJ2-1; the D gene is possibly TRBD1 (5 bases). Trimming shortened V by 9 bases and J by 4 bases, and 7 bases separated the two germline ends. The CDR3 is made up of 11 amino acids. CDR3 loop: CASRQYNEQFF. CDR3 sequence (DNA): TGTGCCAGTCGACAGTACAATGAGCAGTTCTTC.

The rearrangement uses TRBV12-3 or TRBV12-4 and TRBJ2-1; TRBD2 matches at 16 bases. Trimming took 6 bases from V and 0 from J; bases not matched to a gene: 5. This CDR3 is 18 amino acids long. Written as DNA, the CDR3 is TGTGCCAGCAGAGGGACTAGCGGGGGGGCCGGCTCCTACAATGAGCAGTTCTTC. Amino acid sequence: CASRGTSGGAGSYNEQFF.

This clonotype was picked up a small number of times. The chain uses TRBV4-2 and TRBJ2-2; D remains unclear. V lost 1 base to trimming and J lost 3 bases, with 12 bases between them. Germline CDR1 is LGHNA and CDR2 is YNFKEQ. The length of the CDR3 is 16 residues. CDR3 in amino acids: CASSQVTNADTGELFF. CDR3 bases: TGTGCCAGCAGCCAAGTCACCAATGCCGACACCGGGGAGCTGTTTTTT.

J is TRBJ2-7 and V is TRBV29-1; the D gene is possibly TRBD2 (6 bases). Trimming left V 5 bases short and J 5 bases short, with 13 bases between. Germline assignment: CDR1 SQVTM and CDR2 ANQGSEA. CDR3 length: 12 residues. CDR3 DNA: TGCAGCGTTCGGGACGGGGGAAACGAGCAGTACTTC. It yields the protein CSVRDGGNEQYF.

The chain combines TRBV5-1 with TRBJ2-5; TRBD2 matches 9 bases. The CDR3 has 18 residues. With 0 bases clipped from V and 2 bases from J, the junction kept 11 bases outside the gene matches. CDR1 and CDR2 (germline): SGHRS, YFSETQ. The CDR3 nucleotides are TGCGCCAGCAGCTTGGCCAGCGGGGGGCCTCCGGGGCAAGAGACCCAGTACTTC. Translated, it gives CASSLASGGPPGQETQYF.

This clonotype was found a few times. The CDR3 DNA follows: TGTGCCAGCAGCATGGGTCCGAACACTGAAGCTTTCTTT. The encoded protein is CASSMGPNTEAFF. The genes are TRBV7-3 and TRBJ1-1; D uncertain. V was trimmed by 5 bases and J by 1 base, leaving 8 bases between them. There are 13 residues in the CDR3. Germline V gives CDR1 SGHTA, CDR2 FQGTGA.

The V gene is TRBV20-1, the J gene TRBJ2-2; 11 bases map to TRBD2. The J segment lost 5 bases and the V segment lost 0 bases, leaving 8 bases of the junction unmatched. The germline V gene has CDR1 DFQATT and CDR2 SNEGSKA (reference sequence). The CDR3 is made up of 17 amino acids. The CDR3 is CSARDWWLAGGTGELFF. The DNA of the CDR3 is TGCAGTGCTAGAGATTGGTGGCTAGCGGGGGGTACCGGGGAGCTGTTTTTT.

This clonotype has more than one count but fewer than ten. The chain carries TRBV7-8 and TRBJ1-1; D is unresolved. V dropped 2 bases and J dropped 5 bases, with 9 bases sitting between them. This CDR3 comprises 13 residues. Germline CDR1 and CDR2: SGHVS and FQNEAQ. The CDR3 DNA reads TGTGCCAGCAGCTTACACTCGAGGACTGAAGCTTTCTTT. It specifies CASSLHSRTEAFF.

This clonotype was detected many times. J is TRBJ2-7 and V is TRBV12-3 or TRBV12-4; D unresolved. Trimming took off 2 bases at V and 6 bases at J, with 8 bases between the two ends. There are 12 residues in the CDR3. In DNA form, the CDR3 reads TGTGCCAGCAGTTTATCCGGGCTCGAGCAGTACTTC. It is translated as CASSLSGLEQYF.

The CDR3 spells CASSQWSKQFF. The CDR3, as DNA: TGTGCCAGCAGCCAATGGAGTAAGCAGTTCTTC. V usage is TRBV14 and J usage is TRBJ2-1; D gene uncertain. Trimming stripped 2 bases from V and 11 bases from J, with 7 bases between. The CDR3 sequence is 11 residues long. Germline assignment: CDR1 SGHDN and CDR2 FVKESK.

The chain links TRBV5-6 to TRBJ2-2; D may be TRBD1 (5 bases). The length of the CDR3 is 17 residues. CDR1 and CDR2 from the germline V gene are SGHDT and YYEEEE. The germline V and J ends were trimmed by 0 bases and 1 base, with 13 bases remaining between them. The CDR3 DNA is TGTGCCAGCAGCTTGGCCTGGGGCAACCAGAACACCGGGGAGCTGTTTTTT. Translated: CASSLAWGNQNTGELFF.

There are a few counts of this clonotype. This chain joins TRBV20-1 and TRBJ1-1; 9 bases are a match to TRBD1. Per germline, CDR1 DFQATT and CDR2 SNEGSKA (reference sequence). The junction had 6 bases not matched to a gene; V was cut back by 1 base and J by 6 bases. The CDR3 runs 14 residues. The CDR3 nucleotides read TGCAGTGCTAGAGCGCTGGACAGGGGCTCTGAAGCTTTCTTT. It specifies CSARALDRGSEAFF.

Here the CDR3 reads CASARDRLRNNYGYTF. The CDR3 bases are TGTGCTAGTGCACGGGACAGGCTCAGAAATAACTATGGCTACACCTTC. This chain joins TRBV12-5 and TRBJ1-2; 8 nucleotides line up with TRBD1. There are 16 residues in the CDR3. Trimming removed 7 bases from V and 1 base from J; junction bases left unmatched: 11. Germline-derived CDR1 and CDR2 are LGHNT and FRNRAP.